The 27 T cell receptor beta chains given below trace back to one sample, sequenced in a study of blood T cell repertoires in COVID-19. Repertoires were generated with immunoSEQ multiplex PCR, while TCRdb's copy carries only in-frame clones and drops some. Among approximately 130,000 clones listed, 60% to 80% were seen once. Sequenced material: peripheral blood. These receptors all come from a human donor in a cohort sampled during active COVID-19.

The rearrangement joins TRBV7-3 to TRBJ2-6; TRBD2 is a possible D gene (6 bases). V was shortened by 2 bases and J by 0 bases, with 8 bases between the two germline ends. Germline assignment: CDR1 SGHTA and CDR2 FQGTGA. The CDR3 is made up of 16 amino acids. The CDR3 protein is CASSLSGGSGANVLTF. The CDR3 DNA reads as TGTGCCAGCAGCTTATCCGGGGGCTCTGGGGCCAACGTCCTGACTTTC.

The chain couples TRBV9 to TRBJ1-1, with D perhaps TRBD1 (6 bases). The CDR3 runs 14 residues. Trimming stripped 0 bases from V and 6 bases from J, with 12 bases between. Germline V gene lookup returns CDR1 SGDLS and CDR2 YYNGEE. CDR3 nucleotide sequence: TGTGCCAGCAGCGTAGCAGGGGTGTCTTCTGAAGCTTTCTTT. Amino acid sequence: CASSVAGVSSEAFF.

V gene TRBV4-1 combines with J gene TRBJ1-6, with a possible D match to TRBD1 (5 bases). The CDR3 covers 17 residues. V was pared by 4 bases and J by 6 bases, with 19 bases between. The germline CDR1 and CDR2 sequences are MGHRA and YSYEKL. The CDR3 bases are TGCGCCAGCAGCCTACCCCCGCCGAGGGGACTTAATTCACCCCTCCACTTT. Protein: CASSLPPPRGLNSPLHF.

This clone has a handful of counts. J is TRBJ2-7 and V is TRBV7-9; no clear D gene. The V end lost 5 bases, the J end lost 1 base, and 9 bases lay between the germline ends. CDR1 is SEHNR and CDR2 is FQNEAQ in the germline V gene (reference sequence). This CDR3 comprises 13 residues. Here the CDR3 DNA reads TGTGCCAGCAGCCCGACAAGTTCCTACGAGCAGTACTTC. Amino acid sequence: CASSPTSSYEQYF.

V gene TRBV18 combines with J gene TRBJ2-7; tentatively, D is TRBD2 (5 bases). The CDR3 length is 14 residues. Deletions cut 2 bases from V and 2 bases from J, with 10 bases between. The germline V gene encodes CDR1 KGHSH and CDR2 LQKENI. DNA for the CDR3: TGTGCCAGCTCACCAGCGGGCTACACCTACGAGCAGTACTTC. Its translation: CASSPAGYTYEQYF.

The chain is built from TRBV9 and TRBJ1-1; D is ambiguous. The V gene lost 4 bases and the J gene lost 1 base, with 14 bases spanning the gap. This CDR3 region has 15 residues. Germline lookup yields CDR1 SGDLS and CDR2 YYNGEE. The CDR3 DNA sequence: TGTGCCAGCAGCCCGAGTAGTAGCAGGAACACTGAAGCTTTCTTT. It codes for CASSPSSSRNTEAFF.

The rearrangement joins TRBV19 to TRBJ2-5; D is possibly TRBD1 (6 bases). Trimming pared 8 bases from V and 5 bases from J, leaving 12 bases between. The germline CDR1 and CDR2 sequences are LNHDA and SQIVND (reference sequence). The CDR3 is made up of 12 amino acids. CDR3 DNA sequence: TGTGCCAGTGGGGGCCTCGGGGAGACCCAGTACTTC. Translating it yields CASGGLGETQYF.

The chain recombines TRBV27 with TRBJ1-1; possibly TRBD1 for D (5 bases). CDR3 size: 14 residues. V lost 6 bases and J 6 bases, leaving 17 bases between the germline ends. CDR1 and CDR2 from the germline V gene are MNHEY and SMNVEV (reference sequence). Here the CDR3 reads CASSRSGGGSEAFF. For the CDR3, the DNA is TGTGCCAGCAGCCGCTCGGGGGGAGGGTCTGAAGCTTTCTTT.

V gene TRBV7-9 combines with J gene TRBJ1-4, with D maybe TRBD1 (5 bases). The CDR3 totals 14 residues. Germline V gene sequence: CDR1 SEHNR, CDR2 FQNEAQ (reference sequence). Trimming stripped 2 bases from V and 8 bases from J, with 12 bases between. The CDR3 sequence is CASSLSGGGEKLFF. CDR3 bases: TGTGCCAGCAGCTTATCGGGGGGTGGAGAAAAACTGTTTTTT.

V is TRBV6-1 and J is TRBJ2-3; TRBD2 aligns across 8 bases. The CDR3 contains 16 residues. Germline V gene sequence: CDR1 MNHNS, CDR2 SASEGT. Unmatched junction bases numbered 11, after V lost 7 bases and J lost 2 bases. CDR3 residues: CASTEFGGDFTDTQYF. CDR3 in DNA: TGTGCCAGCACTGAGTTCGGGGGGGACTTCACAGATACGCAGTATTTT.

This chain connects TRBV9 to TRBJ2-7; D might be TRBD2 (6 bases). CDR3 size: 15 residues. Trimming pared 0 bases from V and 2 bases from J, leaving 12 bases between. Germline CDR1 SGDLS, CDR2 YYNGEE. The CDR3, as DNA: TGTGCCAGCAGCGTAGCGCTCGGGGGTCCCTACGAGCAGTACTTC. This gives the protein CASSVALGGPYEQYF.

This chain links TRBV19 with TRBJ1-1; 7 bases are a match to TRBD1. This CDR3 spans 14 amino acids. Looked up from germline, CDR1 is LNHDA and CDR2 is SQIVND (reference sequence). With V trimmed by 4 bases and J by 5 bases, 7 bases remained unmatched. This chain's CDR3 is CASSTYRGGTEAFF. The CDR3 DNA is TGTGCCAGTAGTACCTACAGGGGTGGAACTGAAGCTTTCTTT. Combining the CDR3 with reference TRBV19 and TRBJ1-1 gives the whole variable domain DGGITQSPKYLFRKEGQNVTLSCEQNLNHDAMYWYRQDPGQGLRLIYYSQIVNDFQKGDIAEGYSVSREKKESFPLTVTSAQKNPTAFYLCASSTYRGGTEAFFGQGTRLTVV.

The chain joins TRBV3-1 (or the pseudogene TRBV3-2) to TRBJ1-1; D gene unclear. The germline gives CDR1 LGHDT, CDR2 YNNKEL (reference sequence). The CDR3 covers 14 residues. V was shortened by 0 bases and J by 5 bases, with 10 bases between the two germline ends. The CDR3 bases are TGTGCCAGCAGCCAAGATCCCAGGTTGACTGAAGCTTTCTTT. Translated, it gives CASSQDPRLTEAFF.

This sequence joins TRBV6-5 and TRBJ2-4; 7 bases line up with TRBD1. V lost 2 bases to trimming and J lost 11 bases; unmatched junction nucleotides: 9. The V gene's germline CDR1 is MNHEY and CDR2 SVGAGI. This CDR3 has 14 amino acids. The CDR3: CASSYTRQGSVQYF. In nucleotides, the CDR3 is TGTGCCAGCAGTTACACCCGACAGGGTAGCGTTCAGTACTTC.

J is TRBJ1-4 and V is TRBV5-6; D is perhaps TRBD1 (5 bases). Deletions cut 2 bases from V and 11 bases from J, with 7 bases between. CDR3 length equals 11 residues. The V gene's germline CDR1 is SGHDT and CDR2 YYEEEE. The CDR3 here is CASSFGAKLFF. The CDR3 DNA reads TGTGCCAGCAGCTTTGGGGCGAAACTGTTTTTT.

The genes are TRBV27 and TRBJ2-7; TRBD1 agrees at 9 bases. The germline V gene has CDR1 MNHEY and CDR2 SMNVEV (reference sequence). The CDR3 spans 15 residues. Trimming at V came to 5 bases and at J to 0 bases, leaving 5 bases not matched to a gene. The CDR3 loop is CASSPEQGASYEQYF. As DNA, the CDR3 is TGTGCCAGCAGTCCTGAACAGGGGGCCTCCTACGAGCAGTACTTC.

V is TRBV6-9 and J is TRBJ2-7, with a possible D match to TRBD2 (5 bases). The CDR3 runs 13 residues. V was pared by 11 bases and J by 5 bases, with 19 bases between. Germline CDR1 reads MNHGY; CDR2 reads SVAAGI. For the CDR3, the DNA is TGTGCCCACCAGCGGCAGAGGTGCCACGAGCAGTACTTC. It encodes CAHQRQRCHEQYF.

The count of this clone is one. The chain links TRBV9 to TRBJ1-5, with TRBD1 as a possible D gene (5 bases). Between the trimmed V and J ends, which lost 0 bases and 5 bases, there was a span of 9 bases. The CDR3 spans 14 residues. The V gene's germline CDR1 is SGDLS and CDR2 YYNGEE. The chain's CDR3 is CASSVGREDQPQHF. For the CDR3, the DNA is TGTGCCAGCAGCGTAGGCAGGGAGGATCAGCCCCAGCATTTT.

This chain uses TRBV5-6 with TRBJ2-2; D not certain. Deletions cut 0 bases from V and 0 bases from J, with 9 bases between. The CDR3 spans 16 residues. Germline-derived CDR1 and CDR2 are SGHDT and YYEEEE. CDR3 residues: CASSLGGATNTGELFF. The CDR3 DNA reads as TGTGCCAGCAGCTTGGGAGGAGCCACGAACACCGGGGAGCTGTTTTTT.

J is TRBJ1-2 and V is TRBV5-1; a weak D match, TRBD1 (6 bases). Germline V gives CDR1 SGHRS, CDR2 YFSETQ. This CDR3 contains 14 residues. The V gene lost 2 bases and the J gene lost 4 bases, with 12 bases spanning the gap. CDR3 sequence: CASSFSGEGYGYTF. The DNA for the CDR3 is TGCGCCAGCAGCTTCTCAGGGGAGGGCTATGGCTACACCTTC.

CDR3: CASRRGGPEAFF. DNA for the CDR3: TGTGCCAGCCGGCGGGGTGGGCCTGAAGCTTTCTTT. The chain couples TRBV6-6 to TRBJ1-1; D is unresolved. Trimming took 8 bases from V and 6 from J, leaving 13 bases between them. Germline lookup yields CDR1 MNHNY and CDR2 SVGAGI (reference sequence). The CDR3 sequence is 12 residues long.

The genes are TRBV29-1 and TRBJ2-7; TRBD1 matches 10 bases. Germline assignment: CDR1 SQVTM and CDR2 ANQGSEA. The CDR3 covers 14 residues. V shed 4 bases, J shed 4 bases, and the junction held 7 bases outside the gene matches. CDR3 coding DNA: TGCAGCGTTGCCCGGGACAGGGGCCTTTACGAGCAGTACTTC. Amino acids: CSVARDRGLYEQYF.

The genes are TRBV18 and TRBJ2-7, with TRBD1 identical over 8 bases. Germline V gene data show CDR1 as KGHSH and CDR2 as LQKENI. V gave up 6 bases and J gave up 0 bases; unmatched junction bases: 7. The CDR3 has 15 residues. In DNA, the CDR3 is TGTGCCAGCTCCCCGACAGGGGACTCCTCCTACGAGCAGTACTTC. It is translated as CASSPTGDSSYEQYF.

This clone has a single count. The rearrangement joins TRBV27 to TRBJ2-2; D possibly corresponds to TRBD1 (5 bases). Germline V gives CDR1 MNHEY, CDR2 SMNVEV (reference sequence). With 6 bases removed from V and 6 bases from J, the gap between germline ends came to 20 bases. The CDR3 has 16 amino acids. CDR3 sequence (DNA): TGTGCCAGCAGAATCACAGGACCTCGTGCACCCGGGGAGCTGTTTTTT. It yields the protein CASRITGPRAPGELFF.

The chain uses TRBV19 and TRBJ2-7, with 11 bases aligning to TRBD1. This CDR3 region has 16 residues. Germline CDR1 and CDR2: LNHDA and SQIVND (reference sequence). After removal of 2 bases from V and 4 bases from J, the junction contained 7 bases not matched to a gene. In nucleotides, the CDR3 is TGTGCCAGTAGTATAACACCGGGACAGGGGGAGTACGAGCAGTACTTC. Its translation is CASSITPGQGEYEQYF. Combining the CDR3 with reference TRBV19 and TRBJ2-7 gives the whole variable domain DGGITQSPKYLFRKEGQNVTLSCEQNLNHDAMYWYRQDPGQGLRLIYYSQIVNDFQKGDIAEGYSVSREKKESFPLTVTSAQKNPTAFYLCASSITPGQGEYEQYFGPGTRLTVT.

A few counts support this clone. The chain recombines TRBV4-1 with TRBJ1-4; 9 bases are a match to TRBD1. V shed 4 bases and J 3 bases; nucleotides not matched to a gene: 3. CDR1 is MGHRA, CDR2 YSYEKL, per germline. The CDR3 covers 15 residues. For the CDR3, the DNA is TGCGCCAGCAGCCGGACAGGGGAGGCTAATGAAAAACTGTTTTTT. It yields the protein CASSRTGEANEKLFF.

This sequence joins TRBV4-1 and TRBJ2-7, with D possibly being TRBD2 (6 bases). Germline assignment: CDR1 MGHRA and CDR2 YSYEKL. Trimming pared 1 base from V and 7 bases from J, leaving 14 bases between. This CDR3 comprises 14 residues. Here the CDR3 reads CASSQGMGRGEQYF. The DNA for the CDR3 is TGCGCCAGCAGCCAAGGAATGGGACGGGGGGAGCAGTACTTC.